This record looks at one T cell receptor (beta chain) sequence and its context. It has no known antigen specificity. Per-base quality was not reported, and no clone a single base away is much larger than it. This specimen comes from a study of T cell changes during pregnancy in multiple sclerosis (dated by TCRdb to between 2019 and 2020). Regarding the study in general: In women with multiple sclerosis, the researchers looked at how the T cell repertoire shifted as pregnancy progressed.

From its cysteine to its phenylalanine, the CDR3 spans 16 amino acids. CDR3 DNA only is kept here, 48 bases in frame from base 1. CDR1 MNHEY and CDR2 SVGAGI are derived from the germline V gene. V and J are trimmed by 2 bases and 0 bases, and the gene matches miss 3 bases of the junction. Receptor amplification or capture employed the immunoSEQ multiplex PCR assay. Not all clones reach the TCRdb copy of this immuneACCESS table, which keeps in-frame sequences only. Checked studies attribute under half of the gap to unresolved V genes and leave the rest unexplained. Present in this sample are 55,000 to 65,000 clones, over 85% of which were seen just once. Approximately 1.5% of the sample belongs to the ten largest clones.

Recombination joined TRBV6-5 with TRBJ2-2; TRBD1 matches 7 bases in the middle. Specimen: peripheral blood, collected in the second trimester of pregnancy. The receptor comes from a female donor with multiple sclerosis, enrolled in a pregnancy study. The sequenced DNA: TGTGCCAGCAGTTACCCCGGGACAGCGAACACCGGGGAGCTGTTTTTT. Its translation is CASSYPGTANTGELFF.